The 20 T cell receptor beta chains listed next were all sequenced from one sample in a study of cytomegalovirus exposure and HLA in healthy donors. 60 Vbeta and 13 Jbeta primers were used in PCR. This table comes from immunoSEQ multiplex PCR, and its TCRdb copy is limited to in-frame clones, with some not included. The sample records about 130,000 clones, roughly 70% being singletons. Material for sequencing was PBMCs. These receptor sequences come from a man aged 35 to 55 in good health and CMV-seronegative.

This clone turned up a few times. The V call is TRBV2, the J call TRBJ2-1; TRBD2 matches 12 bases. Per germline, CDR1 SNHLY and CDR2 FYNNEI. V trimming: 11 bases; J trimming: 4 bases; junction bases outside the gene matches: 3. This CDR3 has 13 residues. This CDR3 is CAGGLAGYNEQFF. The CDR3 nucleotides are TGTGCCGGCGGACTAGCGGGATACAATGAGCAGTTCTTC.

This clone was observed a handful of times. The rearrangement uses TRBV18 and TRBJ2-7, with 11 bases fitting TRBD1. The CDR3 totals 15 residues. Per germline, CDR1 KGHSH and CDR2 LQKENI. V lost 3 bases and J lost 2; bases outside the gene matches: 3. In DNA form, the CDR3 reads TGTGCCAGCTCACCTGGACAGGGGGCCACCTACGAGCAGTACTTC. It is translated as CASSPGQGATYEQYF.

The chain has TRBV28 and TRBJ2-4; no clear D gene. V gave up 4 bases and J gave up 14 bases, with 12 bases separating them. Per germline, CDR1 MDHEN and CDR2 SYDVKM. This CDR3 comprises 11 residues. CDR3 DNA sequence: TGTGCCAGCAGTTCCGGTGCGGCCAAGTACTTC. Protein sequence: CASSSGAAKYF.

V is TRBV19 and J is TRBJ2-6, with 9 positions matching TRBD1. Looked up from germline, CDR1 is LNHDA and CDR2 is SQIVND (reference sequence). The V and J ends lost 6 bases and 4 bases, in that order; junction bases with no gene match: 7. This CDR3 region has 16 residues. CDR3 DNA sequence: TGTGCCAGTAGCCGGGACAGGGTAGCGGGGGCCAACGTCCTGACTTTC. This encodes CASSRDRVAGANVLTF.

The chain employs TRBV7-9 and TRBJ2-5; D might be TRBD2 (6 bases). Germline CDR1 and CDR2: SEHNR and FQNEAQ (reference sequence). V was cut by 5 bases and J by 7 bases, with 20 bases left in between. The CDR3 is made up of 15 amino acids. The CDR3 loop is CASSPRTEQGGTQYF. CDR3 in DNA: TGTGCCAGCAGCCCCCGGACCGAGCAGGGAGGGACCCAGTACTTC. The full variable domain, its missing parts supplied by reference TRBV7-9 and TRBJ2-5, is DTGVSQNPRHKITKRGQNVTFRCDPISEHNRLYWYRQTLGQGPEFLTYFQNEAQLEKSRLLSDRFSAERPKGSFSTLEIQRTEQGDSAMYLCASSPRTEQGGTQYFGPGTRLLVL.

V is TRBV25-1 and J is TRBJ2-3; the D gene is possibly TRBD2 (5 bases). The germline V gene has CDR1 MGHDK and CDR2 SYGVNS. V was pared by 3 bases and J by 4 bases, with 11 bases between. This CDR3 has 14 amino acids. The CDR3 DNA follows: TGTGCCAGCAGTGACCTGGCGGGTCCAGATACGCAGTATTTT. This encodes CASSDLAGPDTQYF.

The chain joins TRBV6-5 to TRBJ2-7; D possibly corresponds to TRBD1 (5 bases). The V gene lost 6 bases and the J gene lost 2 bases, with 11 bases spanning the gap. The CDR3 consists of 13 residues. The germline V gene encodes CDR1 MNHEY and CDR2 SVGAGI. The CDR3 loop reads CASRQDFAYEQYF. The DNA for the CDR3 is TGTGCCAGCAGACAGGATTTCGCCTACGAGCAGTACTTC.

This chain links TRBV7-3 with TRBJ2-3, with D perhaps TRBD2 (5 bases). The CDR3 totals 15 residues. Germline V gene data show CDR1 as SGHTA and CDR2 as FQGTGA. V was trimmed by 1 base and J by 1 base, leaving 9 bases between them. CDR3 residues: CASSLMRRGTDTQYF. In DNA, the CDR3 is TGTGCCAGCAGCTTAATGAGGCGGGGCACAGATACGCAGTATTTT.

The chain carries TRBV7-8 and TRBJ2-7, with TRBD2 identical over 8 bases. Losses at the gene ends were 2 bases for V and 4 bases for J; bases not matched to a gene: 13. The germline V gene has CDR1 SGHVS and CDR2 FQNEAQ. CDR3 length equals 17 residues. In nucleotides, the CDR3 is TGTGCCAGCAGCTTAAGGGCGGGAGGTCCCTCTGTGTACGAGCAGTACTTC. It translates to CASSLRAGGPSVYEQYF.

The chain is built from TRBV29-1 and TRBJ1-1; no reliable D call. Trimming removed 6 bases from V and 9 bases from J, with 14 bases in between. CDR1 and CDR2 from the germline V gene are SQVTM and ANQGSEA. This CDR3 spans 11 amino acids. CDR3 amino acids: CSVVEAQKAFF. The CDR3 bases are TGCAGCGTCGTCGAGGCCCAAAAAGCTTTCTTT.

CDR3 sequence reads: CASSRPDGLAGDATQYF. In DNA form, the CDR3 reads TGCGCCAGCAGCCGACCTGACGGACTAGCGGGGGATGCTACGCAGTATTTT. The rearrangement uses TRBV4-1 and TRBJ2-3; 13 bases fit TRBD2. The CDR3 length is 17 residues. Losses at the gene ends were 4 bases for V and 8 bases for J; bases not matched to a gene: 12. CDR1 and CDR2 (germline): MGHRA, YSYEKL.

The chain is built from TRBV4-3 and TRBJ2-5; 10 bases fit TRBD1. Germline V gene lookup returns CDR1 LGHNA and CDR2 YSLEER. The CDR3 sequence is 20 residues long. The V and J ends lost 1 base and 0 bases, in that order; junction bases with no gene match: 14. Written as DNA, the CDR3 is TGCGCCAGCAGCCAAGGCCCCCACGAGCTGGACAGGGGGTACCAAGAGACCCAGTACTTC. Encoded protein: CASSQGPHELDRGYQETQYF.

V gene TRBV29-1 combines with J gene TRBJ1-6; TRBD1 matches at 7 bases. This CDR3 has 13 amino acids. The V and J ends lost 6 bases and 10 bases, in that order; junction bases with no gene match: 9. Germline loops: CDR1 SQVTM, CDR2 ANQGSEA. CDR3 sequence: CSVSTGISSPLHF. CDR3 in DNA: TGCAGCGTATCGACAGGGATTTCGTCACCCCTCCACTTT.

The chain combines TRBV27 with TRBJ2-7; possible D gene TRBD1, 6 bases. CDR3 size: 13 residues. V shed 3 bases and J shed 3 bases, with 9 bases lying between them. The germline V gene encodes CDR1 MNHEY and CDR2 SMNVEV (reference sequence). For the CDR3, the DNA is TGTGCCAGCAGTTTTGGCAGGGGCTACGAGCAGTACTTC. The encoded protein is CASSFGRGYEQYF.

The chain joins TRBV27 to TRBJ2-7, with D maybe TRBD2 (5 bases). Germline lookup yields CDR1 MNHEY and CDR2 SMNVEV (reference sequence). V dropped 3 bases and J dropped 3 bases, with 15 bases sitting between them. This CDR3 is 15 amino acids long. The DNA for the CDR3 is TGTGCCAGCAGTTTCTCGGGGTTTCGTGGCTACGAGCAGTACTTC. It codes for CASSFSGFRGYEQYF.

The chain couples TRBV7-9 to TRBJ2-1, with a possible D match to TRBD1 (5 bases). From germline, CDR1 is SEHNR and CDR2 FQNEAQ (reference sequence). The CDR3 sequence is 11 residues long. Trimming cost V 4 bases and J 12 bases, with 10 bases left between them. CDR3 nucleotide sequence: TGTGCCAGCAGCTCCCGTAGGGGGCAGTTCTTC. The encoded protein is CASSSRRGQFF.

The rearrangement links TRBV28 to TRBJ2-1; 8 bases agree with TRBD2. V was pared by 4 bases and J by 8 bases, with 19 bases of the junction left unmatched. The CDR3 consists of 18 residues. CDR1 is MDHEN and CDR2 is SYDVKM in the germline V gene. In nucleotides, the CDR3 is TGTGCCAGCAGTTCACCGAGGGCGGGAGGCCATGAGGCCCATGAGCAGTTCTTC. It encodes CASSSPRAGGHEAHEQFF. Together with reference TRBV28 and TRBJ2-1, the CDR3 gives the full variable domain: DVKVTQSSRYLVKRTGEKVFLECVQDMDHENMFWYRQDPGLGLRLIYFSYDVKMKEKGDIPEGYSVSREKKERFSLILESASTNQTSMYLCASSSPRAGGHEAHEQFFGPGTRLTVL.

This clone was seen more than once but under ten times. The J gene is TRBJ1-2, the V gene TRBV28; possibly TRBD1 for D (5 bases). V was shortened by 3 bases and J by 4 bases, with 12 bases between the two germline ends. CDR1 is MDHEN, CDR2 SYDVKM, per germline. The CDR3 extends over 14 amino acids. The CDR3 spells CASSFVGQGYGYTF. The CDR3 DNA follows: TGTGCCAGCAGTTTTGTCGGGCAGGGCTATGGCTACACCTTC.

The V call is TRBV11-1, the J call TRBJ2-1; no definite D call. This CDR3 has 14 amino acids. Germline assignment: CDR1 SGHAT and CDR2 FQDESV (reference sequence). V was cut by 7 bases and J by 10 bases, with 20 bases left in between. CDR3 sequence reads: CASTLDPVYGEQFF. The CDR3 bases are TGTGCCAGCACCCTCGATCCGGTATACGGGGAGCAGTTCTTC.

The chain is built from TRBV7-2 and TRBJ1-1; D remains ambiguous. Trimming removed 1 base at V and 5 bases at J, with 11 bases between. This CDR3 has 14 amino acids. Germline V lookup: CDR1 SGHTA, CDR2 FQGNSA. This CDR3 is CASSLGTLGTEAFF. The CDR3 DNA is TGTGCCAGCAGCTTAGGCACCCTCGGGACTGAAGCTTTCTTT.